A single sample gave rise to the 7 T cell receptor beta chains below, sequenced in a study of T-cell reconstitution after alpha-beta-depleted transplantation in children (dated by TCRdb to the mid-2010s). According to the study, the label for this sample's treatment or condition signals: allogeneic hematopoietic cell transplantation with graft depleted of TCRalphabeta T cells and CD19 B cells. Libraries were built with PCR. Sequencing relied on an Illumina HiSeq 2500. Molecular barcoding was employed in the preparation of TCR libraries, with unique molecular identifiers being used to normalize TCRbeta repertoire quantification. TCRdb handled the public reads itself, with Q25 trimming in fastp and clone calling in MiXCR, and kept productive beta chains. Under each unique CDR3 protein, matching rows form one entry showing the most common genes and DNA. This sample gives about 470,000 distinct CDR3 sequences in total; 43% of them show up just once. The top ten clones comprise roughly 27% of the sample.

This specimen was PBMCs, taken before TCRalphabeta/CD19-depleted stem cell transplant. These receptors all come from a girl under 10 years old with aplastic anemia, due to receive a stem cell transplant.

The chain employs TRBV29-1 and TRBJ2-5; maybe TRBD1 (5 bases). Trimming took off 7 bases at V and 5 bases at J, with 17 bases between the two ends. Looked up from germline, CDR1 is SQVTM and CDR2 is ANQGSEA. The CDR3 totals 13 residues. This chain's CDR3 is CSATRAAGETQYF. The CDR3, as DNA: TGCAGCGCAACCAGGGCAGCCGGGGAGACCCAGTACTTC.

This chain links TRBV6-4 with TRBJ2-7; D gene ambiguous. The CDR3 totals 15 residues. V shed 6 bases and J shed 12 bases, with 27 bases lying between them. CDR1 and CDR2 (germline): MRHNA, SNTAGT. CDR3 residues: CASRTPAHAAYKPYF. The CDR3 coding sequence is TGTGCCAGCAGGACCCCGGCCCATGCGGCTTACAAGCCGTACTTC.

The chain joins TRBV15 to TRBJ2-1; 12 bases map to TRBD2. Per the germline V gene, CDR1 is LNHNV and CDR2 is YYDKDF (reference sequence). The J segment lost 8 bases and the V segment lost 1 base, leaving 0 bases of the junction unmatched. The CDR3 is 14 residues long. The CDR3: CATSRGLAGDEQFF. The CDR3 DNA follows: TGTGCCACCAGCAGAGGACTAGCGGGGGATGAGCAGTTCTTC.

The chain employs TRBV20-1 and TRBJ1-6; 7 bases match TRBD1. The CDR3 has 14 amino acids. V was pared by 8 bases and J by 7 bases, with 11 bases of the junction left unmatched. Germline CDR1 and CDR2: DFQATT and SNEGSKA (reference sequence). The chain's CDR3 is CSPGDGTVNSPLHF. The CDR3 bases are TGCAGTCCTGGGGATGGGACAGTAAATTCACCCCTCCACTTT.

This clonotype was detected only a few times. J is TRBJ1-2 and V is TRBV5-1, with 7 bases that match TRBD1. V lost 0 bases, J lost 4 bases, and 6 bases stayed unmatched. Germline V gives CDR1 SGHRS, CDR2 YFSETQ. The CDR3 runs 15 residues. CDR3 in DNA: TGCGCCAGCAGCTTGGACGCCCCAGGGGGCTATGGCTACACCTTC. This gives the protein CASSLDAPGGYGYTF.

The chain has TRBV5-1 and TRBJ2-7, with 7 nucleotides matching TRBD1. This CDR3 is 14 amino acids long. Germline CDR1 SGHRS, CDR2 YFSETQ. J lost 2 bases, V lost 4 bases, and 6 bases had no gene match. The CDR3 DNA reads TGCGCCAGCAGCCCCTTAGGGGGCGCCTACGAGCAGTACTTC. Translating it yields CASSPLGGAYEQYF.

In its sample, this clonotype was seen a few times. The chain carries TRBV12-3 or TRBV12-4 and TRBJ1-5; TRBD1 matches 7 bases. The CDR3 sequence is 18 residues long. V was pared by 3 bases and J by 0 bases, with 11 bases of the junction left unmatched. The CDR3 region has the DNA TGTGCCAGCAGTTTTAGTTACGGGACAGCCCCTAGCAATCAGCCCCAGCATTTT. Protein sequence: CASSFSYGTAPSNQPQHF.